What follows are 14 T cell receptor beta chains derived from one specimen sequenced in a study of T cells after yellow fever vaccination. One entry per CDR3 protein, called by TCRdb with MiXCR from the 5' RACE reads. In the table there are a few hundred thousand distinct CDR3 sequences, roughly 4.8% of which are singletons. Specimen: CD4+ T cells sorted from PBMCs, collected on the day of the yellow fever booster vaccination. These receptors originate from a man aged 18 to 30 who received the YFV17D yellow fever vaccine.

V usage is TRBV4-1 and J usage is TRBJ1-6; D not resolved. V shed 3 bases and J shed 10 bases, with 22 bases lying between them. The CDR3 extends over 17 amino acids. Germline CDR1 MGHRA, CDR2 YSYEKL. Here the CDR3 reads CASSQDGARARMSPLHF. The CDR3 bases are TGCGCCAGCAGCCAGGACGGCGCCCGGGCCCGAATGTCACCCCTCCACTTT.

This clonotype showed up many times. The chain employs TRBV12-3 or TRBV12-4 and TRBJ1-5; 7 bases are a match to TRBD1. The CDR3 runs 14 residues. V was pared by 6 bases and J by 7 bases, with 9 bases of the junction left unmatched. CDR3 nucleotides: TGTGCCAGCAGCCGACGACAGGGCCGGCAGCCCCAGCATTTT. The encoded protein is CASSRRQGRQPQHF.

This clonotype came up a few times. The chain carries TRBV3-1 and TRBJ2-1, with D perhaps TRBD1 or TRBD2 (5 bases each). Germline assignment: CDR1 LGHDT and CDR2 YNNKEL (reference sequence). The CDR3 length is 13 residues. The V end lost 7 bases, the J end lost 8 bases, and 15 bases lay between the germline ends. CDR3 DNA: TGTGCCAGCACGGGACGGAGTTTGGATGAGCAGTTCTTC. Its translation: CASTGRSLDEQFF.

In its sample, this clonotype was seen a few times. The chain uses TRBV20-1 and TRBJ2-5, with 10 bases that match TRBD2. Unmatched junction bases numbered 8, after V lost 2 bases and J lost 5 bases. CDR1 and CDR2 from the germline V gene are DFQATT and SNEGSKA (reference sequence). The CDR3 loop spans 15 amino acids. DNA for the CDR3: TGCAGTGCTAGACTAAGCGGGGGGGCTGGGGAGACCCAGTACTTC. As protein: CSARLSGGAGETQYF.

This clonotype was picked up many times. The chain has TRBV12-3 or TRBV12-4 and TRBJ1-1; the match to TRBD1 covers 9 bases. V lost 1 base to trimming and J lost 5 bases; unmatched junction nucleotides: 2. This CDR3 region has 14 residues. The CDR3 DNA sequence: TGTGCCAGCAGTTTAGGAGACAGGGGGACTGAAGCTTTCTTT. Translated, it gives CASSLGDRGTEAFF.

There are many counts of this clonotype. The J gene is TRBJ2-7, the V gene TRBV7-9; weak D call: TRBD2 (6 bases). Looked up from germline, CDR1 is SEHNR and CDR2 is FQNEAQ (reference sequence). The V and J ends lost 3 bases and 6 bases respectively, with 9 bases between them. This CDR3 has 12 residues. CDR3 amino acids: CASSFGGAEQYF. The CDR3 DNA is TGTGCCAGCAGCTTTGGAGGGGCCGAGCAGTACTTC.

This clonotype occurred a few times. The genes are TRBV7-2 and TRBJ2-1; a weak D match, TRBD2 (5 bases). V shed 5 bases and J shed 4 bases, with 12 bases lying between them. This CDR3 is built from 14 residues. Looked up from germline, CDR1 is SGHTA and CDR2 is FQGNSA. The CDR3 DNA reads as TGTGCCAGCAGCCATGGGTCGGGGTACAATGAGCAGTTCTTC. It is translated as CASSHGSGYNEQFF. The variable domain in full, completed from reference TRBV7-2 and TRBJ2-1, reads GAGVSQSPSNKVTEKGKDVELRCDPISGHTALYWYRQSLGQGLEFLIYFQGNSAPDKSGLPSDRFSAERTGGSVSTLTIQRTQQEDSAVYLCASSHGSGYNEQFFGPGTRLTVL.

The chain joins TRBV12-3 or TRBV12-4 to TRBJ2-2, with 10 bases fitting TRBD2. The CDR3 totals 13 residues. J gave up 5 bases and V 6 bases, and 0 bases lay outside the gene matches. The CDR3 nucleotides read TGTGCCAGCAGGACTAGCGGGACCGGGGAGCTGTTTTTT. This sequence encodes CASRTSGTGELFF.

There are many counts of this clonotype. V and J are TRBV29-1 and TRBJ2-1, with 10 bases aligning to TRBD1. With V trimmed by 3 bases and J by 12 bases, 8 bases remained unmatched. Germline V CDR1 and CDR2: SQVTM, ANQGSEA. CDR3 length: 13 amino acids. The CDR3 loop is CSVEGTGEVRQFF. The CDR3 DNA sequence: TGCAGCGTTGAGGGGACAGGGGAGGTCCGGCAGTTCTTC.

DNA of the CDR3: TGCAGTGCTAATCCGGGACAGGGACCACAAGAGACCCAGTACTTC. It encodes CSANPGQGPQETQYF. The V gene is TRBV20-1, the J gene TRBJ2-5; 9 nucleotides align to TRBD1. V lost 4 bases and J lost 2; bases outside the gene matches: 8. The CDR3 loop spans 15 amino acids. From germline, CDR1 is DFQATT and CDR2 SNEGSKA (reference sequence).

This clonotype was observed at least ten times. The chain has TRBV12-3 or TRBV12-4 and TRBJ2-4; TRBD2 matches 7 bases. The CDR3 length is 16 residues. Trimming cost V 1 base and J 0 bases; bases outside gene matches: 3. In nucleotides, the CDR3 is TGTGCCAGCAGTTTAGAGGCGGGGGTAGCCAAAAACATTCAGTACTTC. Encoded protein: CASSLEAGVAKNIQYF.

The CDR3: CSAIPQYGYTF. The DNA for the CDR3 is TGCAGTGCTATCCCGCAGTATGGCTACACCTTC. The rearrangement links TRBV20-1 to TRBJ1-2; D gene unclear. The length of the CDR3 is 11 residues. Germline values: CDR1 DFQATT, CDR2 SNEGSKA (reference sequence). V lost 4 bases to trimming and J lost 5 bases, with 8 bases between them.

There are many counts of this clonotype. The chain combines TRBV5-5 with TRBJ1-3; D not resolved. The CDR3 is 12 residues long. Looked up from germline, CDR1 is SGHKS and CDR2 is YYEKEE (reference sequence). V was trimmed by 1 base and J by 9 bases, leaving 8 bases between them. The CDR3 is CASSLHLATIYF. CDR3 coding DNA: TGTGCCAGCAGCTTGCATTTGGCCACCATATATTTT.

In its sample, this clonotype was seen many times. The chain couples TRBV4-3 to TRBJ1-6; 7 bases are shared with TRBD1. Trimming at V came to 4 bases and at J to 10 bases, leaving 4 bases not matched to a gene. Germline V CDR1 and CDR2: LGHNA, YSLEER. This CDR3 region has 13 residues. The CDR3, as DNA: TGCGCCAGCAGCCCCCGACAGGGCTCACCCCTCCACTTT. Protein: CASSPRQGSPLHF.